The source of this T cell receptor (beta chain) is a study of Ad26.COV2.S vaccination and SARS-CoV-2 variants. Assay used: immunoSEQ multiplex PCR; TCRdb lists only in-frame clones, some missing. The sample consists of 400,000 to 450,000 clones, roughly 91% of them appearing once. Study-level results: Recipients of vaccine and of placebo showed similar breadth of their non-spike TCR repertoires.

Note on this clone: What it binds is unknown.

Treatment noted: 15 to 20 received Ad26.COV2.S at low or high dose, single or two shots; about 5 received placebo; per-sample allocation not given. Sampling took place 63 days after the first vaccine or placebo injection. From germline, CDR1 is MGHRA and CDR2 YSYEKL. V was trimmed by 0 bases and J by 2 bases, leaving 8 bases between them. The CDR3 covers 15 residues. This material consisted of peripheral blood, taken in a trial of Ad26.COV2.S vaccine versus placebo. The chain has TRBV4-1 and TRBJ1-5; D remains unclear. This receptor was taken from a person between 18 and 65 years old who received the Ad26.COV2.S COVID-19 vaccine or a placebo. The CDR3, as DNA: TGCGCCAGCAGCCAAGAGTTCTGGGGCAATCAGCCCCAGCATTTT. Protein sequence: CASSQEFWGNQPQHF.